This TCR beta chain emerged from a study of spatial heterogeneity in lung cancer. Study background: The library had UMIs, and each TCR and UMI pair averaged more than ten raw reads.

Time point indicated: sample taken at primary tumor resection. No cell sorting; template was whole RNA from tumor, lung tissue or PBMC. This clonotype was found many times. Its specificity is unknown. The CDR3 is 13 amino acids. CDR1 and CDR2 (germline): SNHLY, FYNNEI. V lost 9 bases, J lost 5 bases, and 16 bases lay in between. Study results and limitations: Resection blood, more than follow-up blood, showed ubiquitous expanded tumor TCRs.

Unique molecular identifiers, one per molecule, were present on every TCR cDNA molecule. Each CDR3 protein gets one entry after TCRdb re-called the 5' RACE reads with MiXCR. The table records around 37,000 distinct CDR3 sequences, about 7% of them present only once. This TCR derives from a female donor with early-stage non-small cell lung cancer. The sample was PBMCs, taken at surgery. The chain recombines TRBV2 with TRBJ1-2, with a possible D match to TRBD1 (5 bases). CDR3 coding DNA: TGTGCCAGGAGGGACCGCGCCCTGTATGGCTACACCTTC. It translates to CARRDRALYGYTF. Combining the CDR3 with reference TRBV2 and TRBJ1-2 gives the whole variable domain EPEVTQTPSHQVTQMGQEVILRCVPISNHLYFYWYRQILGQKVEFLVSFYNNEISEKSEIFDDQFSVERPDGSNFTLKIRSTKLEDSAMYFCARRDRALYGYTFGSGTRLTVV.